The 19 T cell receptor beta chains below were found in one sample sequenced in a study of T cell responses to AZD1222 COVID-19 vaccine. The assay was immunoSEQ multiplex PCR, and TCRdb's table has in-frame clones only and misses some. The sample has about 120,000 clones; 70% to 90% are singletons. The material sequenced was peripheral blood, taken on day 0 of AZD1222 vaccination. The receptors stem from an adult in good health.

The chain joins TRBV29-1 to TRBJ2-2; D ambiguous. The germline gives CDR1 SQVTM, CDR2 ANQGSEA. The CDR3 is 14 amino acids. V was clipped by 4 bases and J by 3 bases, with 12 bases between them. DNA of the CDR3: TGCAGCGTTGCGGGCAGGCAAGACACCGGGGAGCTGTTTTTT. Translation gives CSVAGRQDTGELFF.

This chain joins TRBV24-1 and TRBJ2-1; D gene uncertain. The CDR3 has 16 amino acids. Germline V lookup: CDR1 KGHDR, CDR2 SFDVKD. Trimming stripped 3 bases from V and 0 bases from J, with 11 bases between. The CDR3 loop is CATSDKQTSSYNEQFF. CDR3 nucleotides: TGTGCCACCAGTGATAAACAGACGAGCTCCTACAATGAGCAGTTCTTC.

This clone was recorded once. The chain has TRBV6-4 and TRBJ1-4; D might be TRBD1 (5 bases). This CDR3 region has 17 residues. V was clipped by 6 bases and J by 4 bases, with 21 bases between them. Germline CDR1 is MRHNA and CDR2 is SNTAGT. The CDR3 nucleotides are TGTGCCAGCAGCAAGAACGGGGGTCTGCGGGGTAATGAAAAACTGTTTTTT. This gives the protein CASSKNGGLRGNEKLFF.

The chain couples TRBV7-3 to TRBJ2-2; no firm D call. V shed 3 bases and J shed 2 bases, with 13 bases lying between them. This CDR3 contains 16 residues. From germline, CDR1 is SGHTA and CDR2 FQGTGA. CDR3 in DNA: TGTGCCAGCAGCTTCAGTCGGACGGTTAACACCGGGGAGCTGTTTTTT. This translates into CASSFSRTVNTGELFF.

This rearrangement joins TRBV6-6 to TRBJ2-5, with 8 bases lining up with TRBD2. V gave up 2 bases and J gave up 5 bases; unmatched junction bases: 7. This CDR3 region has 15 residues. Germline CDR1 is MNHNY and CDR2 is SVGAGI (reference sequence). CDR3 sequence: CASSYNAGGAETQYF. For the CDR3, the DNA is TGTGCCAGCAGTTACAACGCGGGGGGCGCTGAGACCCAGTACTTC.

J is TRBJ2-1 and V is TRBV6-6; no reliable D call. The CDR3 runs 12 residues. The V and J ends lost 5 bases and 9 bases respectively, with 11 bases between them. The V gene's germline CDR1 is MNHNY and CDR2 SVGAGI (reference sequence). CDR3 residues: CASSDDIGEQFF. Written as DNA, the CDR3 is TGTGCCAGCAGTGACGATATCGGTGAGCAGTTCTTC.

As to this clone: Additional DNA sequences in this sample encode the identical CDR3. The chain employs TRBV19 and TRBJ1-1, with D uncertain. CDR3 length: 13 residues. Germline lookup yields CDR1 LNHDA and CDR2 SQIVND (reference sequence). With 7 bases removed from V and 0 bases from J, the gap between germline ends came to 9 bases. The CDR3 bases are TGTGCCAGTACCCGGAATTTGAACACTGAAGCTTTCTTT. Its protein is CASTRNLNTEAFF.

This rearrangement joins TRBV13 to TRBJ2-5, with unresolved D. Between the trimmed V and J ends, which lost 7 bases and 5 bases, there was a span of 20 bases. The CDR3 runs 15 residues. Germline values: CDR1 PRHDT, CDR2 FYEKMQ (reference sequence). CDR3 region: CASTSASSLEETQYF. The CDR3 DNA reads TGTGCCAGCACCTCCGCAAGTTCCCTTGAGGAGACCCAGTACTTC.

The rearrangement links TRBV30 to TRBJ1-4; D unresolved. Per germline, CDR1 GTSNPN and CDR2 SVGIG (reference sequence). The V end lost 3 bases, the J end lost 8 bases, and 7 bases lay between the germline ends. The length of the CDR3 is 11 residues. CDR3 DNA: TGTGCCTGGAGCTCCACCGAAAAACTGTTTTTT. This sequence encodes CAWSSTEKLFF.

The chain employs TRBV3-1 (or the pseudogene TRBV3-2) and TRBJ2-7, with a weak D call TRBD2 (5 bases). Germline V gives CDR1 LGHDT, CDR2 YNNKEL (reference sequence). Trimming pared 4 bases from V and 2 bases from J, leaving 12 bases between. CDR3 length: 14 residues. The CDR3 loop is CASSRLGSTYEQYF. The CDR3 nucleotides read TGTGCCAGCAGCCGATTAGGGAGCACCTACGAGCAGTACTTC.

This clone was counted once. This chain joins TRBV2 and TRBJ1-2; D ambiguous. Germline values: CDR1 SNHLY, CDR2 FYNNEI. Trimming left V 3 bases short and J 2 bases short, with 4 bases between. This CDR3 spans 12 amino acids. The CDR3 spells CASSDLNYGYTF. The CDR3 nucleotides read TGTGCCAGCAGTGACCTCAACTATGGCTACACCTTC.

The DNA of the CDR3 is TGCGCCAGCAGTCGGGCCGGGACAGCAACTAATGAAAAACTGTTTTTT. Protein sequence: CASSRAGTATNEKLFF. The V and J genes are TRBV5-1 and TRBJ1-4; 7 positions agree with TRBD1. The CDR3 is made up of 16 amino acids. J was trimmed by 0 bases and V by 5 bases; bases with no gene match: 7. Germline CDR1 reads SGHRS; CDR2 reads YFSETQ.

The chain is built from TRBV6-5 and TRBJ1-1; 7 bases align to TRBD1. There are 15 residues in the CDR3. Germline V CDR1 and CDR2: MNHEY, SVGAGI. The junction had 3 bases not matched to a gene; V was cut back by 0 bases and J by 2 bases. The CDR3 DNA reads as TGTGCCAGCAGTTACTCGACAGGGCCTAACACTGAAGCTTTCTTT. This gives the protein CASSYSTGPNTEAFF.

The chain combines TRBV5-1 with TRBJ2-7, with D perhaps being TRBD1 or TRBD2 (5 bases each). The germline gives CDR1 SGHRS, CDR2 YFSETQ. The length of the CDR3 is 14 residues. Trimming pared 0 bases from V and 6 bases from J, leaving 13 bases between. CDR3 region: CASSLEGPVLEQYF. CDR3 DNA: TGCGCCAGCAGCTTGGAGGGACCGGTCCTCGAGCAGTACTTC.

There are a few counts of this clone. The J gene is TRBJ2-2, the V gene TRBV7-3; D ambiguous. Trimming removed 5 bases at V and 3 bases at J, with 4 bases between. Germline lookup yields CDR1 SGHTA and CDR2 FQGTGA. This CDR3 comprises 12 residues. The CDR3 spells CASSRDTGELFF. The CDR3 DNA follows: TGTGCCAGCAGCCGAGACACCGGGGAGCTGTTTTTT.

This clone was detected once. The rearrangement links TRBV12-3 or TRBV12-4 to TRBJ1-6, with TRBD1 matching over 7 bases. The CDR3 is made up of 12 amino acids. V shed 3 bases and J 18 bases; nucleotides not matched to a gene: 8. The CDR3 spells CASSLGRGFHHF. The CDR3 DNA follows: TGTGCCAGCAGTTTGGGCAGGGGGTTCCACCACTTT.

The V call is TRBV11-2, the J call TRBJ2-2; D is unresolved. The germline gives CDR1 SGHAT, CDR2 FQNNGV. The CDR3 is made up of 13 amino acids. V was trimmed by 1 base and J by 8 bases, leaving 8 bases between them. Written as DNA, the CDR3 is TGTGCCAGCAGCTTAGGGGTGGGTGGGGAGCTGTTTTTT. Its protein product is CASSLGVGGELFF.

This chain uses TRBV12-5 with TRBJ1-1; D not certain. Trimming shortened V by 4 bases and J by 3 bases, and 12 bases separated the two germline ends. The CDR3 runs to 14 residues. The V gene's germline CDR1 is LGHNT and CDR2 FRNRAP. This chain's CDR3 is CASGWEGGDTEAFF. The CDR3 DNA follows: TGTGCTAGTGGTTGGGAAGGCGGGGACACTGAAGCTTTCTTT. The full variable domain, its missing parts supplied by reference TRBV12-5 and TRBJ1-1, is DARVTQTPRHKVTEMGQEVTMRCQPILGHNTVFWYRQTMMQGLELLAYFRNRAPLDDSGMPKDRFSAEMPDATLATLKIQPSEPRDSAVYFCASGWEGGDTEAFFGQGTRLTVV.

This clone has more than one count but fewer than ten. This chain uses TRBV18 with TRBJ1-2; unclear D gene. Germline assignment: CDR1 KGHSH and CDR2 LQKENI. The CDR3 runs to 14 residues. V was clipped by 2 bases and J by 4 bases, with 11 bases between them. CDR3 bases: TGTGCCAGCTCACCAGGTTCCGGCCTCTATGGCTACACCTTC. Amino acid sequence: CASSPGSGLYGYTF.